A single sample is the source of the 14 T cell receptor beta chains below, sequenced in a study of blood T cell repertoires in COVID-19. TCRdb's copy holds only in-frame clones and misses some; the assay was immunoSEQ multiplex PCR. The sample carries approximately 300,000 clones, roughly 89% recorded once. The sequenced sample consisted of peripheral blood. These TCRs come from a man aged 35 to 55 with acute or convalescent COVID-19.

This chain joins TRBV6-2 or TRBV6-3 and TRBJ1-2; D is unresolved. This CDR3 comprises 12 residues. With 3 bases removed from V and 1 base from J, the gap between germline ends came to 3 bases. In germline, CDR1 is MNHEY, CDR2 SVGEGT. CDR3 coding DNA: TGTGCCAGCAGTTATAATAACTATGGCTACACCTTC. This sequence encodes CASSYNNYGYTF.

This clone appeared a few times. This rearrangement joins TRBV6-4 to TRBJ1-2, with D possibly being TRBD1 (5 bases). V lost 5 bases and J lost 8, with 15 bases in between. The germline V gene encodes CDR1 MRHNA and CDR2 SNTAGT. This CDR3 contains 13 residues. DNA for the CDR3: TGTGCCAGCAGTTGGGGGGAACTAAGAGGCTACACCTTC. Amino acids: CASSWGELRGYTF.

V and J are TRBV30 and TRBJ2-1, with TRBD1 matching over 7 bases. The CDR3 sequence is 15 residues long. The V gene end was trimmed by 4 bases and the J gene end by 3 bases; junction bases not matched to a gene: 9. The germline V gene has CDR1 GTSNPN and CDR2 SVGIG (reference sequence). CDR3 region: CAWTLGTGVYNEQFF. The CDR3 nucleotides are TGTGCCTGGACCCTAGGAACAGGGGTCTACAATGAGCAGTTCTTC.

About this clone: Other nucleotide sequences from this sample produce the same CDR3. The chain employs TRBV6-5 and TRBJ1-2; TRBD1 aligns across 8 bases. The CDR3 spans 14 residues. CDR1 is MNHEY and CDR2 is SVGAGI in the germline V gene. Trimming at V came to 2 bases and at J to 3 bases, leaving 2 bases not matched to a gene. CDR3 region: CASSYGQGDYGYTF. The CDR3 DNA reads TGTGCCAGCAGTTACGGACAGGGTGACTATGGCTACACCTTC.

This chain uses TRBV11-3 with TRBJ2-7; TRBD2 might be the D (6 bases). Looked up from germline, CDR1 is SGHNT and CDR2 is YENEEA. The CDR3 sequence is 14 residues long. Trimming shortened V by 5 bases and J by 1 base, and 12 bases separated the two germline ends. The CDR3 coding sequence is TGTGCCAGCAGCCCCGGGACTGATTCCTACGAGCAGTACTTC. This gives the protein CASSPGTDSYEQYF.

The chain combines TRBV30 with TRBJ1-2; 7 nucleotides agree with TRBD1. The CDR3 consists of 11 residues. J was trimmed by 4 bases and V by 5 bases; bases with no gene match: 1. The germline V gene has CDR1 GTSNPN and CDR2 SVGIG (reference sequence). The CDR3 loop reads CAWGQVYGYTF. CDR3 nucleotide sequence: TGTGCCTGGGGACAGGTCTATGGCTACACCTTC.

V usage is TRBV7-7 and J usage is TRBJ2-7; 12 bases agree with TRBD2. This CDR3 comprises 17 residues. The germline V gene has CDR1 SSHAT and CDR2 FNYEAQ (reference sequence). V lost 5 bases, J lost 4 bases, and 12 bases stayed unmatched. CDR3 sequence (DNA): TGTGCCAGCAGCCGGACTAGCGGGGAAGGGGGCCTGTACGAGCAGTACTTC. It translates to CASSRTSGEGGLYEQYF.

This chain links TRBV2 with TRBJ2-7, with D possibly TRBD2 on 6 matching bases. Germline V gene lookup returns CDR1 SNHLY and CDR2 FYNNEI. V gave up 4 bases and J gave up 5 bases, with 24 bases separating them. This CDR3 contains 17 residues. Here the CDR3 reads CASSGLSREPGAHEQYF. In DNA form, the CDR3 reads TGTGCCAGCAGTGGGTTGAGCCGGGAGCCCGGGGCCCACGAGCAGTACTTC.

The chain has TRBV4-1 and TRBJ2-3, with D perhaps TRBD1 (6 bases). Germline-derived CDR1 and CDR2 are MGHRA and YSYEKL. V lost 0 bases, J lost 6 bases, and 22 bases lay in between. The CDR3 sequence is 18 residues long. Here the CDR3 reads CASSQESSAQGGSDTQYF. Written as DNA, the CDR3 is TGCGCCAGCAGCCAAGAAAGTAGCGCACAGGGTGGGAGCGATACGCAGTATTTT.

The CDR3 coding sequence is TGTGCCAGCAGCCACCGAGGTCATGATACCGGGGAGCTGTTTTTT. Its protein product is CASSHRGHDTGELFF. The rearrangement uses TRBV3-1 (or the pseudogene TRBV3-2) and TRBJ2-2; no firm D call. Germline CDR1 is LGHDT and CDR2 is YNNKEL (reference sequence). This CDR3 contains 15 residues. V dropped 3 bases and J dropped 5 bases, with 13 bases sitting between them.

This clone has more than one count but fewer than ten. This sequence joins TRBV10-3 and TRBJ1-5; no definite D call. CDR1 is ENHRY, CDR2 SYGVKD, per germline. Trimming left V 6 bases short and J 1 base short, with 10 bases between. The CDR3 runs to 14 residues. Here the CDR3 DNA reads TGTGCCATCAGCCTGACAAAGAGCAATCAGCCCCAGCATTTT. Protein product: CAISLTKSNQPQHF.

This chain joins TRBV5-1 and TRBJ2-7; 8 bases align to TRBD1. The trim removed 2 bases at V and 5 bases at J, leaving 9 bases unmatched. Germline CDR1 SGHRS, CDR2 YFSETQ. The length of the CDR3 is 15 residues. The CDR3 bases are TGCGCCAGCAGCTTTCCCTGGACAGGGAGAAACGAGCAGTACTTC. This codes for CASSFPWTGRNEQYF.

The J gene is TRBJ2-1, the V gene TRBV19; D is unresolved. Trimming took 3 bases from V and 1 from J, leaving 10 bases between them. The V gene's germline CDR1 is LNHDA and CDR2 SQIVND (reference sequence). This CDR3 is 15 amino acids long. The CDR3 loop reads CASSIGAGSYNEQFF. The CDR3 DNA follows: TGTGCCAGTAGTATTGGTGCAGGATCCTACAATGAGCAGTTCTTC.

J is TRBJ2-3 and V is TRBV19; maybe TRBD2 (5 bases). The germline V gene encodes CDR1 LNHDA and CDR2 SQIVND (reference sequence). Trimming took 3 bases from V and 0 from J, leaving 7 bases between them. The CDR3 spans 14 residues. CDR3 loop: CASSIGVSTDTQYF. CDR3 sequence (DNA): TGTGCCAGTAGTATCGGGGTTAGCACAGATACGCAGTATTTT.